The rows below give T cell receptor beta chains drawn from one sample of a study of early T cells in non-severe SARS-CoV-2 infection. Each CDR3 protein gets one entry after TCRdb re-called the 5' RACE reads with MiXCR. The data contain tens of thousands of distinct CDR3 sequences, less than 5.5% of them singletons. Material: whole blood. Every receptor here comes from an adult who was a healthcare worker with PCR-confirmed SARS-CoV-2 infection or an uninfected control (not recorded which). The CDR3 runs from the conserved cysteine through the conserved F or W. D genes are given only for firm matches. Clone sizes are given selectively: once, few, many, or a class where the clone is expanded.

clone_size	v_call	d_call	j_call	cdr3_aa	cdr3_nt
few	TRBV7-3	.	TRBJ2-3	CASSGSGYAQYF	TGTGCCAGCAGCGGATCGGGATACGCGCAGTATTTT
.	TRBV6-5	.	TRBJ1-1	CASRDLSGTEAFF	TGTGCCAGCAGGGACTTATCAGGGACTGAAGCTTTCTTT
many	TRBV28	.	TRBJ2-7	CASSHQSLGIYEQYF	TGTGCCAGCAGTCATCAGTCCCTCGGGATCTACGAGCAGTACTTC
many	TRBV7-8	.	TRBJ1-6	CASRPNRADNSPLHF	TGTGCCAGCAGACCGAACAGGGCTGATAATTCACCCCTCCACTTT
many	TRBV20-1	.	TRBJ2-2	CSAARLGTGELFF	TGCAGTGCTGCCCGGCTGGGAACCGGGGAGCTGTTTTTT
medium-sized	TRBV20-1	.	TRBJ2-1	CSARLAWGGYSYNEQFF	TGCAGTGCTAGACTAGCTTGGGGCGGTTATTCCTACAATGAGCAGTTCTTC
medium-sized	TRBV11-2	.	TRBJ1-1	CASSFSGNTEAFF	TGTGCCAGCAGCTTTTCGGGGAACACTGAAGCTTTCTTT
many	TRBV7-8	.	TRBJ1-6	CASSLDVYYNSPLHF	TGTGCCAGCAGCTTAGATGTTTACTATAATTCACCCCTCCACTTT
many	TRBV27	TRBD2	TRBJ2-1	CASRGLAGGDNEQFF	TGTGCCAGCAGAGGACTAGCGGGAGGGGACAATGAGCAGTTCTTC
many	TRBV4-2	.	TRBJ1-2	CASSPTLMRETNYGYTF	TGTGCCAGCAGCCCTACTCTCATGCGGGAAACTAACTATGGCTACACCTTC
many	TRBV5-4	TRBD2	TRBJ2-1	CASSLRLAGNNEQFF	TGTGCCAGCAGCTTGCGCCTAGCGGGAAACAATGAGCAGTTCTTC
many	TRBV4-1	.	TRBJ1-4	CASSQDGREKLFF	TGCGCCAGCAGCCAAGATGGTCGCGAAAAACTGTTTTTT
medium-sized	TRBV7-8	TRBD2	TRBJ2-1	CASSPLRTSGRDYEQFF	TGTGCCAGCAGCCCCCTCCGGACTAGCGGGAGGGATTATGAGCAGTTCTTC
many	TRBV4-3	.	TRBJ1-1	CASSQLDGTEAFF	TGCGCCAGCAGCCAACTCGACGGCACTGAAGCTTTCTTT
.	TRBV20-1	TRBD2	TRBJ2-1	CSASPGLAGNEQFF	TGCAGTGCGTCTCCGGGACTAGCTGGCAATGAGCAGTTCTTC
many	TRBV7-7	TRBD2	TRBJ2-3	CASSKGTSGSTDTQYF	TGTGCTAGCAGCAAAGGGACTAGCGGGAGTACAGATACGCAGTATTTT
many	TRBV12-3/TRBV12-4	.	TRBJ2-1	CASRVAGQNYNEQFF	TGTGCCAGCAGAGTAGCGGGACAGAACTACAATGAGCAGTTCTTC
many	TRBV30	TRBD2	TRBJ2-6	CAWNRLAGESGANVLTF	TGTGCCTGGAATCGGTTAGCGGGAGAATCTGGGGCCAACGTCCTGACTTTC
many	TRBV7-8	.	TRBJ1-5	CASSPNDQPQHF	TGTGCCAGCAGCCCAAATGATCAGCCCCAGCATTTT
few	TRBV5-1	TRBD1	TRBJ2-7	CASSIRDSSSYEQYF	TGCGCCAGCAGCATCCGGGACAGCTCCTCCTACGAGCAGTACTTC
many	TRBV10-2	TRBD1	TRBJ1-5	CASSEDLRDRISNQPQHF	TGCGCCAGCAGTGAGGATCTGCGGGACAGGATTAGCAATCAGCCCCAGCATTTT
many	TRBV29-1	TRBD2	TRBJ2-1	CSVALAGGPNEQFF	TGCAGCGTAGCCTTAGCGGGAGGGCCAAATGAGCAGTTCTTC
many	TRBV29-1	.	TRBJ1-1	CSVDRPFTEAFF	TGCAGCGTTGATAGGCCTTTTACTGAAGCTTTCTTT
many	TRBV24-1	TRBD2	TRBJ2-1	CATSDLAGGTYNEQFF	TGTGCCACCAGTGACTTAGCGGGAGGGACGTACAATGAGCAGTTCTTC
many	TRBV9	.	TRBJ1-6	CASSGDEGNSPLHF	TGTGCCAGCAGCGGAGACGAGGGAAATTCACCCCTCCACTTT
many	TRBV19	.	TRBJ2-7	CASSMGRPYEQYF	TGTGCCAGTAGTATGGGCAGACCCTACGAGCAGTACTTC
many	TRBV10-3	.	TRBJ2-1	CAISSGFSTYNEQFF	TGTGCCATCAGTTCGGGGTTTTCTACCTACAATGAGCAGTTCTTC
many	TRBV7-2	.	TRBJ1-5	CASSSKGQSNQPQHF	TGTGCCAGCAGCTCTAAGGGGCAAAGCAATCAGCCCCAGCATTTT
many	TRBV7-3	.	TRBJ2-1	CASSSGGLLHEQFF	TGTGCCAGCAGCTCTGGAGGGTTGCTTCATGAGCAGTTCTTC
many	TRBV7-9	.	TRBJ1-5	CASSPQGNQPQHF	TGTGCCAGCAGCCCACAGGGCAATCAGCCCCAGCATTTT
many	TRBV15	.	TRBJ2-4	CATSRQESGAKNIQYF	TGTGCCACCAGCAGGCAGGAATCAGGGGCCAAAAACATTCAGTACTTC
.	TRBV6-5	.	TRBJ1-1	CASSPEIQRMTEAFF	TGTGCCAGCAGTCCGGAAATACAGAGGATGACTGAAGCTTTCTTT
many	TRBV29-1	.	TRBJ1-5	CSVQSENSNQPQHF	TGCAGCGTTCAGTCAGAGAATAGCAATCAGCCCCAGCATTTT
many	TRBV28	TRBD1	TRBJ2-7	CASSSRQGATYEQYF	TGTGCCAGCAGTTCGAGACAGGGGGCAACCTACGAGCAGTACTTC
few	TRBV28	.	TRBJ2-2	CASSFQTRQINTGELFF	TGTGCCAGCAGTTTCCAGACCAGACAGATAAACACCGGGGAGCTGTTTTTT
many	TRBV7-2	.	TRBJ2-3	CASSFSADTQYF	TGTGCCAGCAGCTTCAGCGCTGATACGCAGTATTTT
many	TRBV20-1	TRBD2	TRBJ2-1	CSAPPTGAGGGYNEQFF	TGCAGTGCCCCCCCCACTGGAGCGGGAGGTGGATACAATGAGCAGTTCTTC
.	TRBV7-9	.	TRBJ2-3	CASVQGISTDTQYF	TGTGCCAGCGTCCAGGGAATCAGCACAGATACGCAGTATTTT
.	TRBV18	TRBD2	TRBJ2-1	CASSLSSGRPYNEQFF	TGTGCCAGCTCACTATCTAGCGGGAGACCCTACAATGAGCAGTTCTTC
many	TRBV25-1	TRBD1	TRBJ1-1	CASRRDSEAFF	TGTGCCAGCAGACGGGACAGCGAAGCTTTCTTT
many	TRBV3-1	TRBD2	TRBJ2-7	CASSRGGSGSYEQYF	TGTGCCAGCAGCCGGGGCGGGAGCGGGAGCTACGAGCAGTACTTC
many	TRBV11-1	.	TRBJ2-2	CASSLRRHGELFF	TGTGCCAGCAGCTTAAGGCGTCACGGGGAGCTGTTTTTT
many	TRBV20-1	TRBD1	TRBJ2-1	CSARGQGVIGEQFF	TGCAGTGCCAGAGGACAGGGAGTTATTGGTGAGCAGTTCTTC
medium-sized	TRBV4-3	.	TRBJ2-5	CASSQTGRQETQYF	TGCGCCAGCAGCCAAACGGGGAGGCAAGAGACCCAGTACTTC
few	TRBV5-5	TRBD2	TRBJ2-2	CASSSTSGRNTGELFF	TGTGCCAGCAGCTCGACTAGCGGGAGGAACACCGGGGAGCTGTTTTTT
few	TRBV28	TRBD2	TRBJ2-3	CASSTGGVYSSTDTQYF	TGTGCCAGCAGTACGGGAGGGGTCTACTCTAGCACAGATACGCAGTATTTT
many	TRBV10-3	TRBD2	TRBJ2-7	CATQKVGELASYEQYF	TGTGCCACCCAGAAGGTCGGGGAACTAGCGAGTTACGAGCAGTACTTC